This TCR beta chain was documented in a study of human T cells and chemical hapten exposure. Overall study: Sensitization employed 2% DPC on about 2 cm by about 2 cm of upper inner arm skin.

Time point indicated: pre-sensitization, week 0. Described treatment: therapeutic diphenylcyclopropenone sensitization with weekly scalp DPC. The study enrolled 18 to 70-year-old alopecia patients suitable for DPC. TCRdb used MiXCR to reprocess the RACE reads, holding one entry per CDR3 protein. This table holds about 64,000 distinct CDR3 sequences, about 11% found once. A few counts support this clonotype. The antigen is unknown. Findings and limits, study-wide: With regard to DPC sensitization, TCRs above 1 in 1000 frequency did not change. PT1 expanded TCR numbers rose with patch test score.

Here the sequenced sample was whole blood, taken in connection with sensitization to the hapten diphenylcyclopropenone (DPC). This receptor was identified in a woman in her thirties or forties with alopecia areata. Some clones in this sample may be carry-over from other donors' samples.

CDR3 protein: CASRGTVGNQPQHF. DNA for the CDR3: TGTGCCAGCAGGGGGACGGTCGGGAATCAGCCCCAGCATTTT. The V and J genes are TRBV2 and TRBJ1-5; TRBD1 might be the D (5 bases). This CDR3 region has 14 residues. Between the trimmed V and J ends, which lost 6 bases and 4 bases, there was a span of 13 bases. CDR1 is SNHLY and CDR2 is FYNNEI in the germline V gene.